What follows are 5 T cell receptor beta chains derived from one specimen sequenced in a study of cytomegalovirus exposure and HLA in healthy donors (dated by TCRdb to between 2016 and 2019). Libraries were built with the immunoSEQ multiplex PCR assay. For the multiplex PCR, a mixture combining 60 forward primers for TCR Vbeta segments and 13 reverse primers for TCR Jbeta segments was used. TCRdb limited this immuneACCESS table to in-frame rearrangements with V and J called. A share of clones is missing; checked studies link under half to unresolved V genes, and the rest is unexplained. For this sample the table gives some 140,000 clones, of which about 66% were detected only once. The ten largest clones take up 1.6% of the sample. What was sequenced was PBMCs. These receptors all come from a human donor in good health.

The chain has TRBV2 and TRBJ2-2; D unclear. CDR3 length: 13 amino acids. Trimming removed 2 bases at V and 6 bases at J, with 7 bases between. Germline V gene sequence: CDR1 SNHLY, CDR2 FYNNEI. DNA for the CDR3: TGTGCCAGCAGTGAAAGCCTGGCCGGGGAGCTGTTTTTT. It is translated as CASSESLAGELFF.

This chain connects TRBV28 to TRBJ2-1; weak D call: TRBD2 (5 bases). This CDR3 comprises 15 residues. Per the germline V gene, CDR1 is MDHEN and CDR2 is SYDVKM. Trimming left V 2 bases short and J 7 bases short, with 15 bases between. The CDR3 spells CASSLQRPPRNEQFF. CDR3 coding DNA: TGTGCCAGCAGTTTACAGCGGCCCCCAAGGAATGAGCAGTTCTTC.

The CDR3 spells CSVDRTGELFF. The CDR3 nucleotides are TGCAGCGTTGACAGGACCGGGGAGCTGTTTTTT. The J gene is TRBJ2-2, the V gene TRBV29-1; D not certain. CDR1 SQVTM and CDR2 ANQGSEA come from the germline V gene. This CDR3 contains 11 residues. Trimming took 3 bases from V and 5 from J, leaving 4 bases between them.

The chain carries TRBV7-6 and TRBJ2-3; D unclear. There are 13 residues in the CDR3. In germline, CDR1 is SGHVS, CDR2 FNYEAQ. Deletions cut 5 bases from V and 7 bases from J, with 13 bases between. The chain's CDR3 is CASSLPNSNTQYF. The CDR3 bases are TGTGCCAGCAGCCTACCCAATTCGAATACGCAGTATTTT.

This chain joins TRBV7-3 and TRBJ2-3; D might be TRBD2 (6 bases). The length of the CDR3 is 15 residues. The germline gives CDR1 SGHTA, CDR2 FQGTGA. V was pared by 5 bases and J by 0 bases, with 12 bases between. The CDR3 is CASSLTSFSTDTQYF. CDR3 DNA sequence: TGTGCCAGCAGCCTCACTAGCTTCAGCACAGATACGCAGTATTTT.